Given below is one TCR beta chain in context. Its cognate antigen is unknown. The data were obtained in a study of cytomegalovirus exposure and HLA in healthy donors. General study results and limits: Based on reports, TCR beta sequences accurately predicted HLA-A and HLA-B alleles for most subjects.

The PCR made use of 60 Vbeta and 13 Jbeta primers. TCRdb's table, derived via immunoSEQ multiplex PCR, lists solely in-frame clones and lacks some. Of some 200,000 clones listed, 84% are singletons. CDR1 is MNHEY, CDR2 SVGAGI, per germline. V lost 8 bases, J lost 5 bases, and 10 bases lay in between. The length of the CDR3 is 11 residues. The J gene is TRBJ2-7, the V gene TRBV6-5, with D possibly matching TRBD2 (6 bases). The sequenced sample was PBMCs. This receptor was taken from a woman aged 50 to 60 in good health and CMV-seropositive. CDR3: CASGGIHEQYF. For the CDR3, the DNA is TGTGCCAGCGGGGGGATCCACGAGCAGTACTTC.